This passage covers 32 T cell receptor beta chains from one sample sequenced in a study of blood T cells in healthy people across ages. Using a J-beta primer mix together with a sample-barcoded 5' primer, a second PCR was run for 7 to 11 cycles. TCRdb ran MiXCR on the 5' RACE reads and lists one entry per CDR3 protein. This table has fewer than 900,000 distinct CDR3 sequences, 35% to 45% appearing once. Sequences were obtained from blood. The receptors were sampled from a woman aged 60 to 75 in good health.

This clonotype was detected only a few times. This chain links TRBV29-1 with TRBJ1-1; weak D call: TRBD1 (6 bases). Germline loops: CDR1 SQVTM, CDR2 ANQGSEA. The V end was cut by 8 bases, the J end by 2 bases, with 12 bases between. The CDR3 consists of 12 residues. The DNA for the CDR3 is TGCAGCTCGGGACACCTAAACACTGAAGCTTTCTTT. Protein product: CSSGHLNTEAFF.

The rearrangement links TRBV12-3 or TRBV12-4 to TRBJ2-2; no firm D call. This CDR3 has 15 amino acids. Trimming stripped 2 bases from V and 1 base from J, with 8 bases between. CDR3 DNA sequence: TGTGCCAGCAGTTTAAACGGTTTGAACACCGGGGAGCTGTTTTTT. This codes for CASSLNGLNTGELFF.

The rearrangement links TRBV7-2 to TRBJ2-2, with D unresolved. V gave up 5 bases and J gave up 7 bases, with 8 bases separating them. The CDR3 extends over 12 amino acids. CDR1 and CDR2 from the germline V gene are SGHTA and FQGNSA. The CDR3 loop reads CASSQWGGELFF. The CDR3, as DNA: TGTGCCAGCAGCCAGTGGGGCGGGGAGCTGTTTTTT.

The chain links TRBV3-1 to TRBJ2-3; D is possibly TRBD1 (6 bases). Trimming took 1 base from V and 0 from J, leaving 8 bases between them. The CDR3 is 15 amino acids. Germline CDR1 and CDR2: LGHDT and YNNKEL (reference sequence). CDR3 loop: CASSQGTASTDTQYF. For the CDR3, the DNA is TGTGCCAGCAGCCAAGGGACAGCTAGCACAGATACGCAGTATTTT.

There are many counts of this clonotype. The chain couples TRBV12-3 or TRBV12-4 to TRBJ2-4; 9 nucleotides agree with TRBD1. Losses at the gene ends were 4 bases for V and 1 base for J; bases not matched to a gene: 5. This CDR3 has 16 residues. The chain's CDR3 is CASSYTGGLAKNIQYF. Here the CDR3 DNA reads TGTGCCAGCAGTTATACAGGGGGCCTGGCCAAAAACATTCAGTACTTC.

The chain links TRBV7-2 to TRBJ2-1, with D perhaps matching TRBD2 (6 bases). CDR1 SGHTA and CDR2 FQGNSA come from the germline V gene. The CDR3 sequence is 15 residues long. Trimming pared 1 base from V and 10 bases from J, leaving 17 bases between. In DNA, the CDR3 is TGTGCCAGCAGCTTAGAGGCGGGACTTTCCAAGGAGCAGTTCTTC. This sequence encodes CASSLEAGLSKEQFF.

This clonotype came up once. A much larger clonotype is one base distant, so this may be a read error. The V call is TRBV3-1, the J call TRBJ2-1; 7 bases are shared with TRBD2. Germline values: CDR1 LGHDT, CDR2 YNNKEL (reference sequence). CDR3 size: 14 residues. The trim removed 0 bases at V and 7 bases at J, leaving 3 bases unmatched. CDR3 bases: TGTGCCAGCAGCCAAGAACCAGCGGGAAATGAGCAGTTCTTC. It encodes CASSQEPAGNEQFF.

The J gene is TRBJ2-1, the V gene TRBV12-3 or TRBV12-4; 8 bases are a match to TRBD2. The CDR3 length is 15 residues. J lost 7 bases, V lost 2 bases, and 7 bases had no gene match. Written as DNA, the CDR3 is TGTGCCAGCAGTTTAAGGCGGGGGGAGGCAAATGAGCAGTTCTTC. It encodes CASSLRRGEANEQFF.

In regard to this clonotype: At one of its ends the junction is not consistent with the germline gene, which may arise from a read error. J is TRBJ2-3 and V is TRBV5-1; TRBD1 might be the D (5 bases). The length of the CDR3 is 15 residues. The germline CDR1 and CDR2 sequences are SGHRS and YFSETQ. CDR3 DNA sequence: TGCGCCAGCAGCTTGGGGGGCGGTAGCACAGGTACGCAGTATTTT. The encoded protein is CASSLGGGSTGTQYF.

The rearrangement joins TRBV12-3 or TRBV12-4 to TRBJ1-5; D gene unclear. Deletions cut 5 bases from V and 6 bases from J, with 14 bases between. The CDR3 is made up of 14 amino acids. CDR3: CASSVAPGRQPQHF. The CDR3 region has the DNA TGTGCCAGCAGTGTCGCTCCCGGGCGTCAGCCCCAGCATTTT.

This clonotype has a count of ten or more. CDR3 loop: CAISRQGSSNYGYTF. CDR3 DNA: TGTGCCATCAGTAGACAGGGTTCAAGTAACTATGGCTACACCTTC. The V and J genes are TRBV10-3 and TRBJ1-2; 7 nucleotides line up with TRBD1. The CDR3 loop spans 15 amino acids. V trimming: 5 bases; J trimming: 1 base; junction bases outside the gene matches: 7. Germline V lookup: CDR1 ENHRY, CDR2 SYGVKD.

CDR3: CSARVGGTTYEQYF. DNA for the CDR3: TGCAGTGCTAGAGTTGGAGGGACCACCTACGAGCAGTACTTC. The chain has TRBV20-1 and TRBJ2-7; perhaps TRBD2 as D (6 bases). Trimming removed 1 base from V and 2 bases from J, with 12 bases in between. Germline lookup yields CDR1 DFQATT and CDR2 SNEGSKA (reference sequence). The CDR3 is made up of 14 amino acids.

The sample holds many counts of this clonotype. This sequence joins TRBV4-3 and TRBJ2-1, with D possibly TRBD1 on 8 matching bases. The CDR3 has 19 residues. Trimming took off 0 bases at V and 5 bases at J, with 23 bases between the two ends. The germline gives CDR1 LGHNA, CDR2 YSLEER. The CDR3 DNA is TGCGCCAGCAGCCAAGATGGACTATATACAGGGGGGAGGGACAATGAGCAGTTCTTC. Its protein product is CASSQDGLYTGGRDNEQFF.

In its sample, this clonotype was seen many times. The J gene is TRBJ2-1, the V gene TRBV5-1; possibly TRBD2 for D (6 bases). The germline CDR1 and CDR2 sequences are SGHRS and YFSETQ. V was clipped by 4 bases and J by 9 bases, with 11 bases between them. The CDR3 spans 12 residues. CDR3 bases: TGCGCCAGCAGCCCCGAGGAGGGTGAGCAGTTCTTC. Translated: CASSPEEGEQFF.

This chain links TRBV12-3 or TRBV12-4 with TRBJ2-5; D remains unclear. V was clipped by 6 bases and J by 1 base, with 9 bases between them. This CDR3 has 13 amino acids. The CDR3 region has the DNA TGTGCCAGCAGAAGTGGGGTCCAAGAGACCCAGTACTTC. It yields the protein CASRSGVQETQYF.

This sequence joins TRBV4-3 and TRBJ1-4; TRBD1 aligns across 8 bases. This CDR3 is 15 amino acids long. The germline gives CDR1 LGHNA, CDR2 YSLEER. V trimming: 0 bases; J trimming: 9 bases; junction bases outside the gene matches: 6. CDR3 region: CASSQESTGGQKLFF. CDR3 bases: TGCGCCAGCAGCCAAGAATCCACAGGGGGTCAAAAACTGTTTTTT.

The rearrangement joins TRBV10-3 to TRBJ2-7, with 7 bases fitting TRBD2. Germline values: CDR1 ENHRY, CDR2 SYGVKD. The ends lost 7 bases at V and 3 bases at J; junction bases unmatched: 6. The length of the CDR3 is 13 residues. DNA of the CDR3: TGTGCCATCAAGAGCGGGGAGAACTACGAGCAGTACTTC. Its protein product is CAIKSGENYEQYF.

The rearrangement joins TRBV6-2 or TRBV6-3 to TRBJ2-2, with 9 bases lining up with TRBD2. Germline CDR1 is MNHEY and CDR2 is SVGEGT. The V segment lost 2 bases and the J segment 4 bases; nucleotides outside the gene matches: 11. The CDR3 extends over 18 amino acids. The CDR3 loop is CASSYDLSGRSGTGELFF. The CDR3 nucleotides read TGTGCCAGCAGTTACGATCTTAGCGGGAGAAGTGGCACCGGGGAGCTGTTTTTT.

As to this clonotype: Its ends do not fully match the called genes, so a read error is possible. The chain uses TRBV12-3 or TRBV12-4 and TRBJ1-1, with TRBD1 matching over 9 bases. The CDR3 spans 13 residues. For the CDR3, the DNA is TGTGCCGGCAGGGTCGGACAGGGGACTGAAGCTTTCTTT. Its protein is CAGRVGQGTEAFF.

The gene calls are TRBV27 and TRBJ1-2, with D possibly TRBD1 on 6 matching bases. Deletions cut 4 bases from V and 7 bases from J, with 19 bases between. CDR3 size: 15 residues. The germline V gene has CDR1 MNHEY and CDR2 SMNVEV (reference sequence). The CDR3 nucleotides read TGTGCCAGCAGTTCGTACAGGGTCCGAGGCTGTGGCTACACCTTC. Translated: CASSSYRVRGCGYTF.

This clonotype was counted a few times. This chain connects TRBV6-2 or TRBV6-3 to TRBJ2-5, with D perhaps TRBD1 or TRBD2 (5 bases each). The CDR3 contains 12 residues. Germline CDR1 reads MNHEY; CDR2 reads SVGEGT. Trimming left V 8 bases short and J 5 bases short, with 12 bases between. The CDR3 region is CASGDPGETQYF. In DNA form, the CDR3 reads TGTGCCAGCGGGGACCCGGGGGAGACCCAGTACTTC.

The chain has TRBV7-9 and TRBJ2-1; 7 nucleotides match TRBD2. This CDR3 comprises 13 residues. Germline-derived CDR1 and CDR2 are SEHNR and FQNEAQ (reference sequence). Germline trimming cut 7 bases from V and 6 bases from J; bases unmatched to any gene: 6. The DNA of the CDR3 is TGTGCCAGCATGCTAGCGGTTGCCAATGAGCAGTTCTTC. Translating it yields CASMLAVANEQFF.

J is TRBJ2-3 and V is TRBV10-3; D remains ambiguous. V was clipped by 4 bases and J by 4 bases, with 3 bases between them. The CDR3 consists of 11 residues. Germline CDR1 and CDR2: ENHRY and SYGVKD. CDR3 nucleotide sequence: TGTGCCATCAGTGTTGCAGATACGCAGTATTTT. This codes for CAISVADTQYF.

The J gene is TRBJ2-7, the V gene TRBV12-3 or TRBV12-4; TRBD1 matches 9 bases. This CDR3 has 15 residues. The ends lost 5 bases at V and 1 base at J; junction bases unmatched: 6. The CDR3 here is CASSRRDRASYEQYF. The CDR3 DNA follows: TGTGCCAGCAGTCGCCGGGACAGGGCTTCCTACGAGCAGTACTTC.

This rearrangement joins TRBV7-3 to TRBJ2-7, with 9 bases fitting TRBD1. CDR1 and CDR2 (germline): SGHTA, FQGTGA. V lost 3 bases to trimming and J lost 2 bases; unmatched junction nucleotides: 5. There are 15 residues in the CDR3. The CDR3 protein is CASSLGGQGTYEQYF. The DNA for the CDR3 is TGTGCCAGCAGCTTGGGAGGACAGGGGACCTACGAGCAGTACTTC.

The V call is TRBV29-1, the J call TRBJ2-2; D not resolved. This CDR3 is 15 amino acids long. Germline loops: CDR1 SQVTM, CDR2 ANQGSEA. Trimming left V 6 bases short and J 5 bases short, with 19 bases between. The CDR3 sequence is CSVGFRSGRTGELFF. The CDR3 coding sequence is TGCAGCGTCGGTTTCCGGTCCGGGCGAACCGGGGAGCTGTTTTTT.

The rearrangement links TRBV29-1 to TRBJ1-2; TRBD1 is a possible D gene (6 bases). This CDR3 spans 12 amino acids. The germline V and J ends were trimmed by 7 bases and 6 bases, with 15 bases remaining between them. Germline V gene lookup returns CDR1 SQVTM and CDR2 ANQGSEA. DNA of the CDR3: TGCAGCGCTGTACAGGGAGGTGATGGCTACACCTTC. Translating it yields CSAVQGGDGYTF.

The CDR3 bases are TGCGCCAGCAGCCAAGATCTGCCCAGATACACCGGGGAGCTGTTTTTT. It yields the protein CASSQDLPRYTGELFF. This rearrangement joins TRBV4-3 to TRBJ2-2; D is unresolved. The CDR3 is made up of 16 amino acids. Looked up from germline, CDR1 is LGHNA and CDR2 is YSLEER. The V end lost 0 bases, the J end lost 3 bases, and 11 bases lay between the germline ends.

In this sample, this clonotype turned up a few times. The DNA for the CDR3 is TGTGCCACCAGCTGGGGCAACTACAATGAGCAGTTCTTC. Its translation: CATSWGNYNEQFF. This chain connects TRBV12-3 or TRBV12-4 to TRBJ2-1; D perhaps matches TRBD1 (5 bases). CDR3 length equals 13 residues. V gave up 10 bases and J gave up 3 bases, with 13 bases separating them.

The V and J genes are TRBV27 and TRBJ2-5; the D call may be TRBD1 or TRBD2 (6 bases each). Trimming stripped 2 bases from V and 0 bases from J, with 10 bases between. This CDR3 comprises 15 residues. Germline lookup yields CDR1 MNHEY and CDR2 SMNVEV (reference sequence). CDR3 coding DNA: TGTGCCAGCAGTTTAAGGGGGGCTGACCAAGAGACCCAGTACTTC. Translated, it gives CASSLRGADQETQYF.

This clonotype was seen more than once but under ten times. The V gene is TRBV20-1, the J gene TRBJ1-2, with D perhaps TRBD1 (6 bases). Deletions cut 0 bases from V and 2 bases from J, with 13 bases between. The CDR3 runs 15 residues. Per germline, CDR1 DFQATT and CDR2 SNEGSKA (reference sequence). The CDR3 loop is CSARDFRTVNYGYTF. The CDR3, as DNA: TGCAGTGCTAGAGATTTTAGGACAGTGAACTATGGCTACACCTTC.

The gene calls are TRBV7-2 and TRBJ2-7; D ambiguous. The germline CDR1 and CDR2 sequences are SGHTA and FQGNSA. V was pared by 1 base and J by 1 base, with 11 bases between. The CDR3 extends over 15 amino acids. CDR3 DNA: TGTGCCAGCAGCTTAGGTTTAGGAATGTCCTACGAGCAGTACTTC. This sequence encodes CASSLGLGMSYEQYF.